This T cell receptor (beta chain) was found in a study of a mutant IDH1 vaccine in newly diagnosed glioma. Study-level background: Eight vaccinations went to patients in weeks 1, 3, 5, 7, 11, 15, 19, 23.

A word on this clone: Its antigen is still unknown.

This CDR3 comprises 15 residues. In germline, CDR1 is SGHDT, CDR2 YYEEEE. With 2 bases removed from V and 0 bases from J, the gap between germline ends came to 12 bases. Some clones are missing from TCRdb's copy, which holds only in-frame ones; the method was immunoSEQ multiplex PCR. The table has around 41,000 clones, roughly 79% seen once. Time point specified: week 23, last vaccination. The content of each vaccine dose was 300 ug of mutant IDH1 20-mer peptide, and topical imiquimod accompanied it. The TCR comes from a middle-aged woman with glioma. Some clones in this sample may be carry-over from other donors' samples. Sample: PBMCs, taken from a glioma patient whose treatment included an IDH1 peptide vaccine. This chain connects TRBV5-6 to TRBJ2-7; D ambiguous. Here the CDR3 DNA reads TGTGCCAGCAGCTTTTTCGGCCAGCTCTCCTACGAGCAGTACTTC. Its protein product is CASSFFGQLSYEQYF.